The next 28 T cell receptor beta chains were all read from a single sample in a study of T cells in localized non-small cell lung cancer. Data came from immunoSEQ multiplex PCR; TCRdb stores just in-frame clones and leaves some out. The sample contains about 27,000 clones, around 83% of which appear only once. The specimen was peripheral blood, collected before any cancer treatment. The receptors stem from a woman aged 35-75 years with stage I lung adenocarcinoma.

The chain combines TRBV6-5 with TRBJ1-1; D is uncertain. The CDR3 length is 16 residues. CDR1 is MNHEY and CDR2 is SVGAGI in the germline V gene. The ends were cut back, 0 bases at V and 1 base at J, with 12 bases in the middle. The CDR3 protein is CASSYSWVPPNTEAFF. The CDR3 DNA follows: TGTGCCAGCAGTTACTCGTGGGTCCCCCCGAACACTGAAGCTTTCTTT.

The chain couples TRBV11-2 to TRBJ1-3; D gene unclear. With 5 bases removed from V and 1 base from J, the gap between germline ends came to 12 bases. Germline V gives CDR1 SGHAT, CDR2 FQNNGV. The CDR3 covers 15 residues. For the CDR3, the DNA is TGTGCCAGCAGCCCCCGGGTCAGTTCTGGAAACACCATATATTTT. Translated, it gives CASSPRVSSGNTIYF.

This chain links TRBV11-2 with TRBJ2-7; weak D call: TRBD2 (6 bases). V was trimmed by 5 bases and J by 6 bases, leaving 11 bases between them. Germline CDR1 reads SGHAT; CDR2 reads FQNNGV. The CDR3 has 12 residues. The CDR3 loop reads CASSLYGGEQYF. The CDR3 nucleotides read TGTGCCAGCAGCCTGTACGGGGGCGAGCAGTACTTC.

The genes are TRBV4-3 and TRBJ1-3; D gene unclear. V was trimmed by 0 bases and J by 4 bases, leaving 13 bases between them. This CDR3 spans 16 amino acids. Germline V CDR1 and CDR2: LGHNA, YSLEER. CDR3 coding DNA: TGCGCCAGCAGCCAAGATATCGGGCCCAGAGGAAACACCATATATTTT. Its protein is CASSQDIGPRGNTIYF.

This chain joins TRBV9 and TRBJ1-6; unclear D gene. This CDR3 is 20 amino acids long. The germline V gene encodes CDR1 SGDLS and CDR2 YYNGEE. Trimming left V 1 base short and J 0 bases short, with 20 bases between. The chain's CDR3 is CASSVKGLAGAYSYNSPLHF. The CDR3 DNA reads as TGTGCCAGCAGCGTAAAAGGCCTTGCAGGAGCATACTCCTATAATTCACCCCTCCACTTT.

Here the CDR3 reads CASSLDRNTEAFF. DNA of the CDR3: TGTGCCAGCAGCTTAGACAGGAACACTGAAGCTTTCTTT. The V gene is TRBV7-2, the J gene TRBJ1-1; D uncertain. Germline CDR1 reads SGHTA; CDR2 reads FQGNSA. V shed 1 base and J shed 1 base, with 4 bases lying between them. CDR3 length: 13 residues.

V usage is TRBV7-2 and J usage is TRBJ2-7; D unresolved. This CDR3 is built from 12 residues. V was shortened by 5 bases and J by 2 bases, with 7 bases between the two germline ends. The germline V gene encodes CDR1 SGHTA and CDR2 FQGNSA. CDR3 sequence reads: CASSTRPYEQYF. CDR3 DNA sequence: TGTGCCAGCAGCACCCGCCCCTACGAGCAGTACTTC.

The V gene is TRBV7-2, the J gene TRBJ2-7, with D perhaps being TRBD1 or TRBD2 (5 bases each). The length of the CDR3 is 13 residues. Per germline, CDR1 SGHTA and CDR2 FQGNSA. V was clipped by 6 bases and J by 6 bases, with 15 bases between them. The CDR3 region is CASSRTGEGEQYF. CDR3 coding DNA: TGTGCCAGCAGTCGTACAGGCGAGGGCGAGCAGTACTTC.

The chain is built from TRBV4-3 and TRBJ2-5; D not resolved. CDR3 length: 16 amino acids. Germline V gene data show CDR1 as LGHNA and CDR2 as YSLEER. The ends were cut back, 1 base at V and 4 bases at J, with 16 bases in the middle. The CDR3 protein is CASSQAYSSDVETQYF. The CDR3 bases are TGCGCCAGCAGCCAAGCCTACAGCAGCGATGTAGAGACCCAGTACTTC.

CDR3 region: CASSHRQARTDTQYF. The CDR3 DNA follows: TGCGCCAGCAGCCACCGACAGGCCCGCACAGATACGCAGTATTTT. This chain connects TRBV4-1 to TRBJ2-3; possibly TRBD1 for D (6 bases). The CDR3 extends over 15 amino acids. Germline V gene lookup returns CDR1 MGHRA and CDR2 YSYEKL. Trimming removed 3 bases from V and 1 base from J, with 11 bases in between.

The genes are TRBV6-6 and TRBJ2-1, with 10 bases identical to TRBD2. The germline CDR1 and CDR2 sequences are MNHNY and SVGAGI (reference sequence). The CDR3 is 16 residues long. Trimming took 2 bases from V and 2 from J; bases not matched to a gene: 3. The CDR3, as DNA: TGTGCCAGCAGTTACGGGAGCGGGGGGGCCTACAATGAGCAGTTCTTC. Amino acid sequence: CASSYGSGGAYNEQFF.

The chain combines TRBV6-1 with TRBJ2-7, with D hard to call. Trimming removed 4 bases from V and 0 bases from J, with 16 bases in between. Germline lookup yields CDR1 MNHNS and CDR2 SASEGT. The CDR3 is 16 residues long. CDR3 sequence (DNA): TGTGCCAGCAGTGCCGAAGGGCTAGGGTACTCCTACGAGCAGTACTTC. Translating it yields CASSAEGLGYSYEQYF.

The chain is built from TRBV5-1 and TRBJ1-5; D call uncertain. Germline V gives CDR1 SGHRS, CDR2 YFSETQ. The CDR3 runs to 15 residues. The V end was cut by 0 bases, the J end by 2 bases, with 9 bases between. The CDR3 region is CASSLEGSGNQPQHF. CDR3 DNA: TGCGCCAGCAGCTTGGAAGGGTCGGGCAATCAGCCCCAGCATTTT.

This clone occurred once. J is TRBJ2-2 and V is TRBV29-1; 11 bases map to TRBD1. The CDR3 runs 14 residues. Per the germline V gene, CDR1 is SQVTM and CDR2 is ANQGSEA. With 7 bases clipped from V and 7 bases from J, the junction kept 8 bases outside the gene matches. This chain's CDR3 is CSGRTGGWDGELFF. The CDR3 region has the DNA TGCAGCGGGCGGACAGGGGGCTGGGACGGGGAGCTGTTTTTT.

J is TRBJ1-1 and V is TRBV2; tentative D call: TRBD1 (6 bases). This CDR3 spans 15 amino acids. Deletions cut 5 bases from V and 1 base from J, with 14 bases between. The germline V gene encodes CDR1 SNHLY and CDR2 FYNNEI. CDR3 DNA sequence: TGTGCCAGCAGTAACAAACAGGGATCGAACACTGAAGCTTTCTTT. Encoded protein: CASSNKQGSNTEAFF.

The DNA for the CDR3 is TGTGCCAGCTCCCGCTCACAGGGGGAAGGTGGCATTCAGTACTTC. Its protein product is CASSRSQGEGGIQYF. The chain recombines TRBV18 with TRBJ2-4, with TRBD1 identical over 8 bases. This CDR3 contains 15 residues. Germline V lookup: CDR1 KGHSH, CDR2 LQKENI. Trimming at V came to 6 bases and at J to 9 bases, leaving 13 bases not matched to a gene.

The count of this clone is one. The chain's CDR3 is CASSLRQNTEAFF. The CDR3 region has the DNA TGTGCCAGCAGCTTACGCCAAAACACTGAAGCTTTCTTT. This chain uses TRBV7-7 with TRBJ1-1, with D hard to call. The V gene lost 2 bases and the J gene lost 2 bases, with 6 bases spanning the gap. The length of the CDR3 is 13 residues. Germline loops: CDR1 SSHAT, CDR2 FNYEAQ (reference sequence).

The chain has TRBV2 and TRBJ1-5; no clear D. Per the germline V gene, CDR1 is SNHLY and CDR2 is FYNNEI. CDR3 length equals 15 residues. Trimming left V 6 bases short and J 3 bases short, with 15 bases between. CDR3 residues: CASSRENSDNQPQHF. The CDR3 DNA sequence: TGTGCCAGCAGCCGGGAGAATTCAGACAATCAGCCCCAGCATTTT.

This clone was seen a few times. The chain has TRBV30 and TRBJ2-3, with 7 bases identical to TRBD2. The length of the CDR3 is 14 residues. V lost 0 bases, J lost 5 bases, and 5 bases stayed unmatched. The V gene's germline CDR1 is GTSNPN and CDR2 SVGIG (reference sequence). This chain's CDR3 is CAWSVGGGGDTQYF. In DNA form, the CDR3 reads TGTGCCTGGAGTGTCGGTGGGGGGGGAGATACGCAGTATTTT.

This clone was detected only once. The chain couples TRBV30 to TRBJ2-7; D is unclear. The CDR3 runs to 15 residues. Trimming stripped 1 base from V and 3 bases from J, with 16 bases between. Germline V gene data show CDR1 as GTSNPN and CDR2 as SVGIG (reference sequence). CDR3: CAWSARTELDYEQYF. The CDR3 DNA reads as TGTGCCTGGAGTGCCCGGACGGAGCTGGACTACGAGCAGTACTTC.

The V gene is TRBV5-4, the J gene TRBJ2-7; TRBD1 aligns across 8 bases. Looked up from germline, CDR1 is SGHNT and CDR2 is YYREEE (reference sequence). V was pared by 3 bases and J by 3 bases, with 5 bases of the junction left unmatched. The CDR3 is 14 residues long. CDR3 loop: CASSSTGVDYEQYF. The CDR3 DNA reads as TGTGCCAGCAGCTCGACAGGGGTGGACTACGAGCAGTACTTC.

This chain connects TRBV6-6 to TRBJ1-5; D not certain. The CDR3 totals 10 residues. V lost 8 bases and J 7 bases, leaving 6 bases between the germline ends. CDR1 and CDR2 from the germline V gene are MNHNY and SVGAGI (reference sequence). The CDR3 nucleotides are TGTGCCAGCGGGAGGCAGCCCCAGCATTTT. Translating gives CASGRQPQHF.

This rearrangement joins TRBV5-8 to TRBJ1-5; D may be TRBD1 (6 bases). This CDR3 region has 14 residues. Deletions cut 4 bases from V and 4 bases from J, with 12 bases between. Germline values: CDR1 SGHTS, CDR2 YDEGEE. Here the CDR3 reads CASSPGHLNQPQHF. The CDR3 nucleotides read TGTGCCAGCAGCCCGGGACACTTAAATCAGCCCCAGCATTTT.

The chain employs TRBV11-2 and TRBJ1-2; no reliable D call. CDR3 length equals 13 residues. The germline V and J ends were trimmed by 1 base and 2 bases, with 5 bases remaining between them. The germline V gene encodes CDR1 SGHAT and CDR2 FQNNGV. The CDR3 bases are TGTGCCAGCAGCTTAGGTCAGAACTATGGCTACACCTTC. It encodes CASSLGQNYGYTF.

The chain has TRBV15 and TRBJ2-7; D might be TRBD1 (6 bases). Trimming cost V 1 base and J 2 bases, with 15 bases left between them. CDR3 length equals 16 residues. Germline V gene lookup returns CDR1 LNHNV and CDR2 YYDKDF (reference sequence). The CDR3 sequence: CATSRAVQAGAYEQYF. CDR3 nucleotides: TGTGCCACCAGCAGAGCGGTCCAAGCAGGGGCCTACGAGCAGTACTTC. The variable domain in full, with the rest retrieved from reference TRBV15 and TRBJ2-7, is DAMVIQNPRYQVTQFGKPVTLSCSQTLNHNVMYWYQQKSSQAPKLLFHYYDKDFNNEADTPDNFQSRRPNTSFCFLDIRSPGLGDTAMYLCATSRAVQAGAYEQYFGPGTRLTVT.

This clone occurred once. This chain connects TRBV4-3 to TRBJ1-1; no clear D. The CDR3 contains 14 residues. With 0 bases removed from V and 5 bases from J, the gap between germline ends came to 10 bases. Per the germline V gene, CDR1 is LGHNA and CDR2 is YSLEER. This CDR3 reads CASSQEIGRTEAFF. CDR3 coding DNA: TGCGCCAGCAGCCAAGAAATAGGGCGGACTGAAGCTTTCTTT.

The chain joins TRBV7-2 to TRBJ2-1; TRBD1 matches at 8 bases. J lost 7 bases, V lost 2 bases, and 4 bases had no gene match. Germline assignment: CDR1 SGHTA and CDR2 FQGNSA. CDR3 length: 14 residues. CDR3 bases: TGTGCCAGCAGCTTACAGGGGGCGCTGAATGAGCAGTTCTTC. It translates to CASSLQGALNEQFF.

The rearrangement uses TRBV29-1 and TRBJ2-5; 10 bases match TRBD2. The CDR3 runs to 12 residues. J lost 13 bases, V lost 7 bases, and 12 bases had no gene match. The germline gives CDR1 SQVTM, CDR2 ANQGSEA. CDR3 in amino acids: CSARTSGEVRYF. The CDR3 DNA sequence: TGCAGCGCCCGCACTAGCGGGGAGGTGCGGTACTTC.